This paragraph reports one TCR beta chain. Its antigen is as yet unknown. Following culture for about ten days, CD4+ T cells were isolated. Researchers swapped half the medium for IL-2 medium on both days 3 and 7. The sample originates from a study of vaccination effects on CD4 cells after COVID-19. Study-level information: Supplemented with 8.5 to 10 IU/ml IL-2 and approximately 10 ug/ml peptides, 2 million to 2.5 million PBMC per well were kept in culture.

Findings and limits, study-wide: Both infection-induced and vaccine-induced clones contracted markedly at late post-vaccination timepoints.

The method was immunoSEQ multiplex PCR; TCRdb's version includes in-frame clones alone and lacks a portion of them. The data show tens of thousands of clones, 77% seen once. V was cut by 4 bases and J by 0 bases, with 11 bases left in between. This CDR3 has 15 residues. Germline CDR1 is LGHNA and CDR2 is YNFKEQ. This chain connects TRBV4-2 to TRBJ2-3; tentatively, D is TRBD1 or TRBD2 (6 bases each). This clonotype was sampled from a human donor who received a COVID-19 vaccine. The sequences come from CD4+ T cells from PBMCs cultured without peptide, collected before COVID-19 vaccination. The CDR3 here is CASSRPGASTDTQYF. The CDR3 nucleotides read TGTGCCAGCAGCCGTCCGGGGGCGAGCACAGATACGCAGTATTTT.